This is a list of T cell receptor beta chains from one sample in a study of OX40 agonist ivuxolimab in advanced cancers. Using immunoSEQ multiplex PCR, the repertoire was profiled, and TCRdb retains in-frame clones only, with some absent. The sample shows around 77,000 clones, about 73% of them seen only once. The sample was CD4+ or CD8+ T cells sorted from blood, taken in a trial of the OX40 agonist ivuxolimab. The receptors originated from an adult with an advanced solid tumor such as melanoma, head and neck, liver or kidney cancer. Both conserved end residues are part of each CDR3. Fields, in order: clone size, J gene, CDR3 length, D gene, V gene, CDR3 DNA, CDR3 protein. D genes are given only for firm matches. Clone size is given for some rows only: seen once, a few or many times, or a class if the clone is expanded.

once,TRBJ2-7,15,TRBD2,TRBV2,TGTGCCAGCAGTGGCGGGACTAGCGGGAGCTACGAGCAGTACTTC,CASSGGTSGSYEQYF
NA,TRBJ1-6,14,TRBD1,TRBV30,TGTGCCTGGAGCCCGGGACAGGGGTACTCACCCCTCCACTTT,CAWSPGQGYSPLHF
once,TRBJ1-1,15,TRBD1,TRBV6-6,TGTGCCAGCAGTAAAGGGACAGAGTCGAACACTGAAGCTTTCTTT,CASSKGTESNTEAFF
NA,TRBJ1-1,12,TRBD1,TRBV28,TGTGCCGCCCGCTCACTTAGGACAGGAGCCTTCTTT,CAARSLRTGAFF
NA,TRBJ2-5,15,TRBD1,TRBV7-9,TGTGCCAGCAGCCTTGGACAGGGGGCGCGGGAGACCCAGTACTTC,CASSLGQGARETQYF
medium-sized,TRBJ2-7,13,TRBD2,TRBV27,TGTGCCAGCAGTTTACGCGGGAGCTACGAGCAGTACTTC,CASSLRGSYEQYF
NA,TRBJ1-3,16,NA,TRBV2,TGTGCCAGCACTAGCTCCCGGGGCCACTCTGGAAACACCATATATTTT,CASTSSRGHSGNTIYF
NA,TRBJ2-3,15,TRBD2,TRBV7-2,TGTGCCAGCAGCTTAGCTAGCGGGGGGGCGGGTACGCAGTATTTT,CASSLASGGAGTQYF
NA,TRBJ2-1,11,NA,TRBV28,TGTGCCAGCAGCGGAAGAATTGAGCAGTTCTTC,CASSGRIEQFF
NA,TRBJ2-3,14,TRBD1,TRBV29-1,TGCAGCGTAGGGACAGGGGGGAGGACAGATACGCAGTATTTT,CSVGTGGRTDTQYF
NA,TRBJ1-6,14,NA,TRBV6-5,TGTGCCAGCAGTTACGGCCAGGGTAATTCACCCCTCCACTTT,CASSYGQGNSPLHF
NA,TRBJ2-3,13,NA,TRBV5-1,TGCGCCTGCCGGGAAGTAGGGACAGATACGCAGTATTTT,CACREVGTDTQYF
NA,TRBJ2-7,13,NA,TRBV14,TGTGCCAGCAGCCAGACCATCACCTACGAGCAGTACTTC,CASSQTITYEQYF
NA,TRBJ2-7,14,NA,TRBV7-9,TGTGCCAGCAGCTTATCGGCACTAGCAAATGAGCAGTACTTC,CASSLSALANEQYF
NA,TRBJ2-5,15,NA,TRBV11-2,TGTGCCAGCAGCTCCGACCGCGGACAGTGGGAGACCCAGTACTTC,CASSSDRGQWETQYF
NA,TRBJ2-5,15,TRBD2,TRBV4-2,TGTGCCAGCAGCCAAGGGACTAGCGGTCAAGAGACCCAGTACTTC,CASSQGTSGQETQYF
NA,TRBJ2-7,14,NA,TRBV9,TGTGCCAGCAGCGTGGACGGGACCTCCTACGAGCAGTACTTC,CASSVDGTSYEQYF
NA,TRBJ2-1,13,TRBD1,TRBV7-8,TGTGCCAGCAGATCGGGACAGTACAATGAGCAGTTCTTC,CASRSGQYNEQFF
NA,TRBJ2-7,15,TRBD1,TRBV28,TGTGCCAGCAGTGACAGGGGCTCGGGAGACTACGAGCAGTACTTC,CASSDRGSGDYEQYF
NA,TRBJ1-4,15,NA,TRBV18,TGTGCCAGCTCCAAAATGGGGGGATCAAGCGAAAAACTGTTTTTT,CASSKMGGSSEKLFF
once,TRBJ1-5,17,NA,TRBV28,TGTGCCAGCAGTTTCTTGAGAGGGGCATATAGCAATCAGCCCCAGCATTTT,CASSFLRGAYSNQPQHF
once,TRBJ2-7,14,TRBD1,TRBV6-5,TGTGCCAGTAGTTCCCGGGACAGCCCCTACGAGCAGTACTTC,CASSSRDSPYEQYF
NA,TRBJ1-5,15,NA,TRBV11-2,TGTGCCAGCAGCTTAGATGGGCGGAGGGGCCAGCCCCAGCATTTT,CASSLDGRRGQPQHF
few,TRBJ1-5,18,TRBD1,TRBV18,TGTGCCAGCTCACCATTCCCCGGGACAGTAAGTAGCAATCAGCCCCAGCATTTT,CASSPFPGTVSSNQPQHF
NA,TRBJ2-1,12,NA,TRBV18,TGTGCCAGCTCAGGGACCAGAAATGAGCAGTTCTTC,CASSGTRNEQFF
NA,TRBJ1-2,23,NA,TRBV19,TGTGCCAGTAGTATCGAGAGACCGAGGCCAAGGGAACATTACACAGGGTCTGCCTATGGCTACACCTTC,CASSIERPRPREHYTGSAYGYTF